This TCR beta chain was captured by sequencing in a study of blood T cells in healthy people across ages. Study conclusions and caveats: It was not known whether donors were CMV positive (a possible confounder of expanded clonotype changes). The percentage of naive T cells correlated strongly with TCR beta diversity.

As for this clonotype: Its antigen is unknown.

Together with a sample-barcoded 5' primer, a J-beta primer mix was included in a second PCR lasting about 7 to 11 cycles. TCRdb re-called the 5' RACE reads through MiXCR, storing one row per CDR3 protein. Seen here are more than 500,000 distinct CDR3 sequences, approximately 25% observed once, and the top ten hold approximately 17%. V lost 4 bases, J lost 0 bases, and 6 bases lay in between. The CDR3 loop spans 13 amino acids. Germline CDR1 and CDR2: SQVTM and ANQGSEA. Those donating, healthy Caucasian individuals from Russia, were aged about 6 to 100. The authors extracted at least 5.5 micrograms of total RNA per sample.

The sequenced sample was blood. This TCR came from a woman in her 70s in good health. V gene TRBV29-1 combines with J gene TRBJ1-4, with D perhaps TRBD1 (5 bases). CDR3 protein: CSVGQPTNEKLFF. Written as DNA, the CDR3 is TGCAGCGTTGGACAGCCAACTAATGAAAAACTGTTTTTT.